The 26 T cell receptor beta chains listed next were all sequenced from one sample in a study of blood T cell repertoires in COVID-19. Clones were read by immunoSEQ multiplex PCR, and TCRdb kept only the in-frame ones, dropping some. The profile shows over 85,000 clones, 60% to 80% of them singletons. The sample taken for sequencing was peripheral blood. The origin of the receptors is a man aged 60 to 75 with active or convalescent COVID-19.

V and J are TRBV6-2 or TRBV6-3 and TRBJ1-1, with 9 positions matching TRBD1. V shed 2 bases, J shed 0 bases, and the junction held 10 bases outside the gene matches. Germline values: CDR1 MNHEY, CDR2 SVGEGT. The CDR3 spans 18 residues. The CDR3 protein is CASSYRRQGGAMNTEAFF. The CDR3 bases are TGTGCCAGCAGTTACCGTAGACAGGGGGGAGCCATGAACACTGAAGCTTTCTTT.

CDR3 DNA sequence: TGTGCCAGCAGCATACAGGGGGTAAAGACGGACACCATATATTTT. This translates into CASSIQGVKTDTIYF. The chain links TRBV7-9 to TRBJ1-3; the match to TRBD1 covers 8 bases. The CDR3 spans 15 residues. V lost 5 bases, J lost 8 bases, and 11 bases stayed unmatched. Germline V lookup: CDR1 SEHNR, CDR2 FQNEAQ (reference sequence).

The chain uses TRBV2 and TRBJ1-6, with TRBD1 as a possible D gene (6 bases). CDR3 length equals 15 residues. The ends were cut back, 4 bases at V and 7 bases at J, with 14 bases in the middle. Germline values: CDR1 SNHLY, CDR2 FYNNEI. The CDR3 nucleotides read TGTGCCAGCAGTGGCGAGGGGGGGACCAATTCACCCCTCCACTTT. Encoded protein: CASSGEGGTNSPLHF.

The chain is built from TRBV7-2 and TRBJ2-3; a possible D gene is TRBD2 (5 bases). V was trimmed by 5 bases and J by 2 bases, leaving 8 bases between them. This CDR3 comprises 13 residues. Germline values: CDR1 SGHTA, CDR2 FQGNSA. The DNA for the CDR3 is TGTGCCAGCAGCCCGGGGTCCACAGATACGCAGTATTTT. Amino acids: CASSPGSTDTQYF.

V gene TRBV5-1 combines with J gene TRBJ1-6; D is possibly TRBD1 (5 bases). Germline assignment: CDR1 SGHRS and CDR2 YFSETQ. Trimming cost V 4 bases and J 7 bases, with 12 bases left between them. The CDR3 consists of 14 residues. This CDR3 reads CASSGGTRNSPLHF. CDR3 nucleotides: TGCGCCAGCAGCGGCGGGACCAGAAATTCACCCCTCCACTTT.

V gene TRBV24-1 combines with J gene TRBJ1-1; D is ambiguous. Per germline, CDR1 KGHDR and CDR2 SFDVKD. Trimming stripped 2 bases from V and 7 bases from J, with 13 bases between. The CDR3 runs to 14 residues. CDR3 loop: CATSDSVPPFEAFF. The CDR3 DNA sequence: TGTGCCACCAGTGATTCGGTCCCTCCATTTGAAGCTTTCTTT.

The CDR3 protein is CASSTRWVQGAAIGYTF. CDR3 nucleotide sequence: TGTGCCAGCAGCACTCGCTGGGTCCAGGGGGCGGCTATTGGCTACACCTTC. The chain combines TRBV9 with TRBJ1-2; 8 bases line up with TRBD1. CDR3 size: 17 residues. V shed 4 bases, J shed 7 bases, and the junction held 18 bases outside the gene matches. Germline V lookup: CDR1 SGDLS, CDR2 YYNGEE.

The V and J genes are TRBV7-3 and TRBJ2-2; D not certain. The germline gives CDR1 SGHTA, CDR2 FQGTGA. This CDR3 contains 13 residues. V lost 1 base and J 6 bases, leaving 6 bases between the germline ends. In DNA form, the CDR3 reads TGTGCCAGCAGCTTAAATCCGGCCGGGGAGCTGTTTTTT. Residues: CASSLNPAGELFF. The full variable domain, rest sourced from reference TRBV7-3 and TRBJ2-2, is GAGVSQTPSNKVTEKGKYVELRCDPISGHTALYWYRQSLGQGPEFLIYFQGTGAADDSGLPNDRFFAVRPEGSVSTLKIQRTERGDSAVYLCASSLNPAGELFFGEGSRLTVL.

V is TRBV5-4 and J is TRBJ2-1; D is uncertain. CDR1 is SGHNT, CDR2 YYREEE, per germline (reference sequence). Trimming took off 6 bases at V and 5 bases at J, with 12 bases between the two ends. The CDR3 covers 13 residues. CDR3 coding DNA: TGTGCCAGCACCACCCCACTGGACAATGAGCAGTTCTTC. As protein: CASTTPLDNEQFF.

The chain has TRBV7-3 and TRBJ2-3, with TRBD2 as a possible D gene (6 bases). CDR3 length equals 16 residues. From germline, CDR1 is SGHTA and CDR2 FQGTGA. Trimming took 5 bases from V and 0 from J, leaving 15 bases between them. For the CDR3, the DNA is TGTGCCAGCAGCCCGGAGGGACCCGTGAGCACAGATACGCAGTATTTT. Encoded protein: CASSPEGPVSTDTQYF. The whole variable domain, remainder taken from reference TRBV7-3 and TRBJ2-3, is GAGVSQTPSNKVTEKGKYVELRCDPISGHTALYWYRQSLGQGPEFLIYFQGTGAADDSGLPNDRFFAVRPEGSVSTLKIQRTERGDSAVYLCASSPEGPVSTDTQYFGPGTRLTVL.

This clone was picked up a small number of times. The rearrangement uses TRBV11-2 and TRBJ2-2; 7 bases are shared with TRBD1. The CDR3 runs 15 residues. Per the germline V gene, CDR1 is SGHAT and CDR2 is FQNNGV. Trimming cost V 4 bases and J 3 bases; bases outside gene matches: 5. For the CDR3, the DNA is TGTGCCAGCAGCTACCGGGACAGTTACACCGGGGAGCTGTTTTTT. This encodes CASSYRDSYTGELFF.

This clone was observed a single time. As DNA, the CDR3 is TGTGCCAGCAGCTTAGCAGGGGCCGCTGGGGAGACCCAGTACTTC. This gives the protein CASSLAGAAGETQYF. The chain recombines TRBV7-9 with TRBJ2-5, with D possibly matching TRBD1 (5 bases). V shed 0 bases and J shed 5 bases, with 13 bases lying between them. CDR1 is SEHNR, CDR2 FQNEAQ, per germline (reference sequence). The CDR3 runs to 15 residues.

This sequence joins TRBV28 and TRBJ1-2; D is ambiguous. The germline V gene encodes CDR1 MDHEN and CDR2 SYDVKM. The CDR3 is 11 residues long. Trimming pared 4 bases from V and 4 bases from J, leaving 4 bases between. CDR3 in DNA: TGTGCCAGCAGTTCCCGCTATGGCTACACCTTC. It specifies CASSSRYGYTF.

This chain links TRBV5-1 with TRBJ2-1; TRBD2 matches at 10 bases. V shed 1 base, J shed 9 bases, and the junction held 16 bases outside the gene matches. The CDR3 is 18 residues long. Germline loops: CDR1 SGHRS, CDR2 YFSETQ. CDR3 in amino acids: CASSLTQREGPRASEQFF. The DNA of the CDR3 is TGCGCCAGCAGCTTGACCCAGCGGGAGGGCCCCCGCGCCAGTGAGCAGTTCTTC. Looking up the rest from reference TRBV5-1 and TRBJ2-1 gives the full variable domain: KAGVTQTPRYLIKTRGQQVTLSCSPISGHRSVSWYQQTPGQGLQFLFEYFSETQRNKGNFPGRFSGRQFSNSRSEMNVSTLELGDSALYLCASSLTQREGPRASEQFFGPGTRLTVL.

This chain uses TRBV7-2 with TRBJ2-2, with 7 bases that match TRBD2. The CDR3 totals 16 residues. The V and J ends lost 3 bases and 2 bases, in that order; junction bases with no gene match: 6. Germline V gene data show CDR1 as SGHTA and CDR2 as FQGNSA. Here the CDR3 DNA reads TGTGCCAGCAGCTTGTCTAGCGGAACTAACACCGGGGAGCTGTTTTTT. Translated, it gives CASSLSSGTNTGELFF.

V usage is TRBV6-5 and J usage is TRBJ2-1, with TRBD2 as a possible D gene (5 bases). CDR1 and CDR2 from the germline V gene are MNHEY and SVGAGI. Between the trimmed V and J ends, which lost 5 bases and 5 bases, there was a span of 16 bases. The CDR3 covers 15 residues. The CDR3, as DNA: TGTGCCAGCAGTACTTATGGCGGGTCGAACAATGAGCAGTTCTTC. Amino acids: CASSTYGGSNNEQFF.

The chain joins TRBV9 to TRBJ2-2, with TRBD1 matching 7 bases. From germline, CDR1 is SGDLS and CDR2 YYNGEE. This CDR3 spans 15 amino acids. V trimming: 0 bases; J trimming: 6 bases; junction bases outside the gene matches: 5. This chain's CDR3 is CASSVGQGKAGELFF. CDR3 nucleotides: TGTGCCAGCAGCGTAGGACAGGGCAAAGCCGGGGAGCTGTTTTTT.

The J gene is TRBJ1-3, the V gene TRBV11-2; D is ambiguous. Germline V lookup: CDR1 SGHAT, CDR2 FQNNGV. CDR3 length: 14 residues. Trimming took 5 bases from V and 0 from J, leaving 8 bases between them. In DNA, the CDR3 is TGTGCCAGCAGCCACGGTGGCTCTGGAAACACCATATATTTT. This sequence encodes CASSHGGSGNTIYF.

This clone was observed a handful of times. The V call is TRBV18, the J call TRBJ2-7; 12 positions agree with TRBD1. J was trimmed by 2 bases and V by 3 bases; bases with no gene match: 5. The CDR3 length is 16 residues. Germline assignment: CDR1 KGHSH and CDR2 LQKENI. The CDR3 loop is CASSPSGTGGPYEQYF. CDR3 in DNA: TGTGCCAGCTCACCTTCCGGGACAGGGGGCCCCTACGAGCAGTACTTC.

This clone was seen more than once but under ten times. The rearrangement joins TRBV7-2 to TRBJ2-7; 10 positions agree with TRBD1. V dropped 3 bases and J dropped 3; count of bases not matched to a gene: 2. This CDR3 region has 14 residues. Germline V lookup: CDR1 SGHTA, CDR2 FQGNSA. CDR3 coding DNA: TGTGCCAGCAGCTTGACAGGGGGCGGCTACGAGCAGTACTTC. Its protein product is CASSLTGGGYEQYF. Drawing the rest from reference TRBV7-2 and TRBJ2-7, the complete variable domain is GAGVSQSPSNKVTEKGKDVELRCDPISGHTALYWYRQSLGQGLEFLIYFQGNSAPDKSGLPSDRFSAERTGGSVSTLTIQRTQQEDSAVYLCASSLTGGGYEQYFGPGTRLTVT.

The chain links TRBV6-1 to TRBJ2-3; 7 bases are shared with TRBD1. The CDR3 is 15 amino acids. CDR1 is MNHNS and CDR2 is SASEGT in the germline V gene. The V gene end was trimmed by 2 bases and the J gene end by 1 base; junction bases not matched to a gene: 3. CDR3 sequence (DNA): TGTGCCAGCAGTGAAAATGGACAGGGCACAGATACGCAGTATTTT. This gives the protein CASSENGQGTDTQYF.

This chain links TRBV28 with TRBJ2-7, with D possibly being TRBD2 (5 bases). The CDR3 extends over 14 amino acids. Germline V gene sequence: CDR1 MDHEN, CDR2 SYDVKM. V gave up 3 bases and J gave up 3 bases, with 12 bases separating them. CDR3 region: CASSLGGRFYEQYF. The CDR3 DNA is TGTGCCAGCAGTTTGGGCGGGCGTTTCTACGAGCAGTACTTC. Looking up the rest from reference TRBV28 and TRBJ2-7 gives the full variable domain: DVKVTQSSRYLVKRTGEKVFLECVQDMDHENMFWYRQDPGLGLRLIYFSYDVKMKEKGDIPEGYSVSREKKERFSLILESASTNQTSMYLCASSLGGRFYEQYFGPGTRLTVT.

The chain carries TRBV5-1 and TRBJ1-2; no clear D gene. The V end was cut by 3 bases, the J end by 6 bases, with 18 bases between. CDR1 SGHRS and CDR2 YFSETQ come from the germline V gene. The CDR3 extends over 15 amino acids. CDR3 in DNA: TGCGCCAGCAGCTACATCCCCGGGGATGGGAATGGCTACACCTTC. This gives the protein CASSYIPGDGNGYTF.

The chain combines TRBV7-3 with TRBJ2-1, with D possibly matching TRBD1 (5 bases). V shed 0 bases and J shed 0 bases, with 12 bases lying between them. The CDR3 is made up of 17 amino acids. Germline V gene sequence: CDR1 SGHTA, CDR2 FQGTGA. CDR3 sequence reads: CASSLTPGHSSYNEQFF. The DNA of the CDR3 is TGTGCCAGCAGCTTAACCCCCGGACACTCCTCCTACAATGAGCAGTTCTTC.

The gene calls are TRBV10-3 and TRBJ1-6; D remains ambiguous. V gave up 3 bases and J gave up 6 bases, with 12 bases separating them. The CDR3 consists of 15 residues. Germline CDR1 is ENHRY and CDR2 is SYGVKD. The CDR3 is CAISETSGSNSPLHF. The DNA of the CDR3 is TGTGCCATCAGTGAAACGTCGGGGAGTAATTCACCCCTCCACTTT.

This clone was seen just once. The chain employs TRBV4-3 and TRBJ1-5, with unresolved D. Trimming pared 0 bases from V and 5 bases from J, leaving 8 bases between. The CDR3 is 14 amino acids. Looked up from germline, CDR1 is LGHNA and CDR2 is YSLEER. The CDR3 protein is CASSQERGYQPQHF. The CDR3 coding sequence is TGCGCCAGCAGCCAAGAACGGGGTTATCAGCCCCAGCATTTT.